One sample yielded the 30 T cell receptor beta chains listed below, sequenced in a study of T cells in Graves' hyperthyroidism and ophthalmopathy. Amplified TCR beta CDR3 regions came from RNA transcripts. The TCR CDR3 first-round RT-PCR relied on the HTBI primer set. One entry per CDR3 protein, called by TCRdb with MiXCR from the multiplex PCR reads. The sample includes 650,000 to 850,000 distinct CDR3 sequences, around 19% seen only once; the top ten take over 15%. Sequencing used blood. The source is a woman in her fifties or sixties with Graves' hyperthyroidism that later progressed to Graves' ophthalmopathy.

This clonotype was observed at least ten times. The rearrangement links TRBV12-3 or TRBV12-4 to TRBJ1-1, with D possibly being TRBD1 (5 bases). There are 13 residues in the CDR3. Trimming pared 6 bases from V and 0 bases from J, leaving 8 bases between. Here the CDR3 DNA reads TGTGCCAGCAGCCCGACAGTGAACACTGAAGCTTTCTTT. This encodes CASSPTVNTEAFF.

This clonotype showed up many times. This chain links TRBV11-2 with TRBJ1-2, with no clear D. This CDR3 is built from 12 residues. Trimming took 1 base from V and 3 from J, leaving 3 bases between them. Germline lookup yields CDR1 SGHAT and CDR2 FQNNGV. CDR3 loop: CASSLVDYGYTF. CDR3 sequence (DNA): TGTGCCAGCAGCTTAGTGGACTATGGCTACACCTTC. Drawing the rest from reference TRBV11-2 and TRBJ1-2, the complete variable domain is EAGVAQSPRYKIIEKRQSVAFWCNPISGHATLYWYQQILGQGPKLLIQFQNNGVVDDSQLPKDRFSAERLKGVDSTLKIQPAKLEDSAVYLCASSLVDYGYTFGSGTRLTVV.

The rearrangement uses TRBV19 and TRBJ1-1; 7 bases fit TRBD1. Germline lookup yields CDR1 LNHDA and CDR2 SQIVND (reference sequence). This CDR3 comprises 15 residues. Trimming took 1 base from V and 0 from J; bases not matched to a gene: 2. CDR3 amino acids: CASSIVTGLNTEAFF. The DNA for the CDR3 is TGTGCCAGTAGTATAGTGACAGGGCTGAACACTGAAGCTTTCTTT.

This clonotype was detected ten times or more. The CDR3: CASSQAPGFNYGYTF. CDR3 DNA: TGTGCCAGCAGCCAAGCACCAGGGTTCAACTATGGCTACACCTTC. The gene calls are TRBV3-1 and TRBJ1-2; perhaps TRBD1 as D (5 bases). The V end lost 1 base, the J end lost 2 bases, and 11 bases lay between the germline ends. CDR3 size: 15 residues. Germline V gene lookup returns CDR1 LGHDT and CDR2 YNNKEL (reference sequence).

This clonotype has only a few counts. This sequence joins TRBV5-1 and TRBJ2-1; the D gene is possibly TRBD1 (6 bases). V lost 4 bases and J 0 bases, leaving 14 bases between the germline ends. The germline CDR1 and CDR2 sequences are SGHRS and YFSETQ. The CDR3 extends over 16 amino acids. The CDR3 sequence: CASSPHRALSYNEQFF. Written as DNA, the CDR3 is TGCGCCAGCAGCCCTCACAGGGCTCTCTCCTACAATGAGCAGTTCTTC.

The rearrangement links TRBV12-5 to TRBJ1-6, with D hard to call. V was trimmed by 0 bases and J by 10 bases, leaving 31 bases between them. This CDR3 has 21 amino acids. In germline, CDR1 is LGHNT, CDR2 FRNRAP. CDR3 coding DNA: TGTGCTAGTGGTTTGGTACTGGGTTCACCCCAGATTCCGCCTGTAGGATCACCCCTCCACTTT. It translates to CASGLVLGSPQIPPVGSPLHF.

At least ten counts were recorded for this clonotype. The chain links TRBV5-1 to TRBJ2-1, with D possibly being TRBD2 (5 bases). V lost 1 base and J lost 5, with 16 bases in between. The CDR3 sequence is 16 residues long. Germline V gives CDR1 SGHRS, CDR2 YFSETQ. The chain's CDR3 is CASSLRGSPMDNEQFF. CDR3 DNA sequence: TGCGCCAGCAGCTTGCGGGGTTCCCCCATGGACAATGAGCAGTTCTTC.

This clonotype was seen ten or more times. The chain joins TRBV11-2 to TRBJ1-1; a possible D gene is TRBD1 (5 bases). V was trimmed by 6 bases and J by 1 base, leaving 15 bases between them. Germline V gene sequence: CDR1 SGHAT, CDR2 FQNNGV. The CDR3 totals 15 residues. The CDR3 loop reads CASRAPGRRNTEAFF. CDR3 DNA sequence: TGTGCCAGCAGGGCCCCGGGACGGCGGAACACTGAAGCTTTCTTT.

The genes are TRBV10-3 and TRBJ1-2, with a possible D match to TRBD1 (6 bases). Deletions cut 4 bases from V and 2 bases from J, with 8 bases between. This CDR3 is 13 amino acids long. Germline CDR1 and CDR2: ENHRY and SYGVKD. CDR3 bases: TGTGCCATCAGTGTACAGGGAAACTATGGCTACACCTTC. This encodes CAISVQGNYGYTF.

This clonotype was seen many times. The rearrangement links TRBV7-2 to TRBJ2-5; the match to TRBD2 covers 16 bases. Germline CDR1 and CDR2: SGHTA and FQGNSA. This CDR3 has 19 residues. V lost 5 bases to trimming and J lost 4 bases; unmatched junction nucleotides: 13. The CDR3 spells CASSTPAGTSGGAAETQYF. CDR3 nucleotide sequence: TGTGCCAGCAGCACCCCCGCCGGGACTAGCGGGGGGGCAGCAGAGACCCAGTACTTC.

This clonotype has only a few counts. The rearrangement uses TRBV19 and TRBJ2-1, with a tentative D call TRBD1 (6 bases). Germline CDR1 LNHDA, CDR2 SQIVND (reference sequence). Trimming pared 6 bases from V and 8 bases from J, leaving 14 bases between. This CDR3 region has 13 residues. In DNA form, the CDR3 reads TGTGCCAGTAGCAGGGGTGGCGGCGATGAGCAGTTCTTC. Its protein product is CASSRGGGDEQFF.

In this sample, this clonotype turned up a few times. This chain uses TRBV7-2 with TRBJ2-2; no definite D call. The germline CDR1 and CDR2 sequences are SGHTA and FQGNSA. This CDR3 region has 13 residues. The V and J ends lost 6 bases and 7 bases respectively, with 12 bases between them. CDR3 coding DNA: TGTGCCAGCAGGGGAACGGCGTACGGGGAGCTGTTTTTT. This encodes CASRGTAYGELFF.

This clonotype was observed many times. The chain has TRBV27 and TRBJ1-1, with D uncertain. This CDR3 region has 13 residues. The V end lost 6 bases, the J end lost 1 base, and 9 bases lay between the germline ends. Germline V lookup: CDR1 MNHEY, CDR2 SMNVEV (reference sequence). The DNA of the CDR3 is TGTGCCAGCAGCTTAACACCGAACACTGAAGCTTTCTTT. Translation: CASSLTPNTEAFF.

This clonotype was seen many times. J is TRBJ2-1 and V is TRBV7-3, with TRBD1 matching 7 bases. Germline values: CDR1 SGHTA, CDR2 FQGTGA. This CDR3 is 16 amino acids long. V dropped 4 bases and J dropped 0; count of bases not matched to a gene: 6. The DNA for the CDR3 is TGTGCCAGCAGCTCAAGGACAGGTCGCTCCTACAATGAGCAGTTCTTC. It is translated as CASSSRTGRSYNEQFF.

V usage is TRBV10-3 and J usage is TRBJ1-4; D possibly corresponds to TRBD1 (6 bases). The CDR3 spans 15 residues. Germline CDR1 is ENHRY and CDR2 is SYGVKD. Trimming took off 3 bases at V and 4 bases at J, with 12 bases between the two ends. The CDR3 sequence is CAISDGGAGNEKLFF. The CDR3 region has the DNA TGTGCCATCAGTGATGGGGGGGCAGGTAATGAAAAACTGTTTTTT.

This clonotype was seen only once. V is TRBV3-1 and J is TRBJ1-6; D ambiguous. Trimming removed 2 bases from V and 10 bases from J, with 9 bases in between. Germline loops: CDR1 LGHDT, CDR2 YNNKEL (reference sequence). This CDR3 spans 13 amino acids. The chain's CDR3 is CASSQRVGSPLHF. The DNA for the CDR3 is TGTGCCAGCAGCCAACGGGTCGGGTCACCCCTCCACTTT. The variable domain in full, completed from reference TRBV3-1 and TRBJ1-6, reads DTAVSQTPKYLVTQMGNDKSIKCEQNLGHDTMYWYKQDSKKFLKIMFSYNNKELIINETVPNRFSPKSPDKAHLNLHINSLELGDSAVYFCASSQRVGSPLHFGNGTRLTVT.

This clonotype has at least ten counts. The V and J genes are TRBV3-1 and TRBJ1-2; D might be TRBD1 (5 bases). CDR3 length: 16 residues. Germline loops: CDR1 LGHDT, CDR2 YNNKEL (reference sequence). V was pared by 0 bases and J by 7 bases, with 18 bases between. CDR3 nucleotides: TGTGCCAGCAGCCAAGATTATTCAGGGCCAAAGGGTGGCTACACCTTC. Encoded protein: CASSQDYSGPKGGYTF.

This clonotype showed up just a few times. This chain connects TRBV2 to TRBJ2-7; D call uncertain. CDR1 SNHLY and CDR2 FYNNEI come from the germline V gene. The germline V and J ends were trimmed by 2 bases and 4 bases, with 6 bases remaining between them. The CDR3 covers 12 residues. CDR3 sequence reads: CASSELVYEQYF. CDR3 nucleotide sequence: TGTGCCAGCAGTGAACTCGTTTACGAGCAGTACTTC.

The chain links TRBV18 to TRBJ1-5; a possible D gene is TRBD1 (6 bases). The CDR3 runs to 15 residues. CDR1 and CDR2 from the germline V gene are KGHSH and LQKENI. The V end was cut by 6 bases, the J end by 2 bases, with 14 bases between. The CDR3 DNA sequence: TGTGCCAGCTCCCGGACAGCCGCAGGCAATCAGCCCCAGCATTTT. Amino acid sequence: CASSRTAAGNQPQHF. The variable domain in full, completed from reference TRBV18 and TRBJ1-5, reads NAGVMQNPRHLVRRRGQEARLRCSPMKGHSHVYWYRQLPEEGLKFMVYLQKENIIDESGMPKERFSAEFPKEGPSILRIQQVVRGDSAAYFCASSRTAAGNQPQHFGDGTRLSIL.

This clonotype turned up a few times. V is TRBV27 and J is TRBJ2-5; 8 nucleotides line up with TRBD1. The CDR3 has 18 residues. V was clipped by 3 bases and J by 4 bases; unmatched bases: 16. CDR1 and CDR2 from the germline V gene are MNHEY and SMNVEV (reference sequence). The CDR3 nucleotides read TGTGCCAGCAGTTTTTCTGTGACAGGGGTAATGGAAGGAGAGACCCAGTACTTC. This sequence encodes CASSFSVTGVMEGETQYF.

The table lists this clonotype with a few counts. The chain employs TRBV7-8 and TRBJ1-5; no definite D call. Trimming removed 5 bases at V and 0 bases at J, with 11 bases between. Germline V gene lookup returns CDR1 SGHVS and CDR2 FQNEAQ. The CDR3 extends over 15 amino acids. Here the CDR3 DNA reads TGTGCCAGCAGCCTACAGAGTTATAGCAATCAGCCCCAGCATTTT. It encodes CASSLQSYSNQPQHF.

The chain recombines TRBV20-1 with TRBJ2-7; perhaps D is TRBD1 or TRBD2 (5 bases each). Trimming took off 3 bases at V and 1 base at J, with 13 bases between the two ends. The CDR3 sequence is 14 residues long. The germline gives CDR1 DFQATT, CDR2 SNEGSKA (reference sequence). The CDR3 sequence is CSASGTPSSYEQYF. The CDR3 bases are TGCAGTGCTAGCGGGACCCCATCTTCCTACGAGCAGTACTTC.

This chain joins TRBV4-2 and TRBJ2-7; 11 bases agree with TRBD1. Germline loops: CDR1 LGHNA, CDR2 YNFKEQ. The V and J ends lost 0 bases and 4 bases, in that order; junction bases with no gene match: 5. The CDR3 extends over 16 amino acids. The CDR3 DNA follows: TGTGCCAGCAGCCAAGAATGGAGGGACAGGGGGTACGAGCAGTACTTC. Translated: CASSQEWRDRGYEQYF.

The rearrangement uses TRBV20-1 and TRBJ2-3; 8 nucleotides agree with TRBD1. Unmatched junction bases numbered 5, after V lost 0 bases and J lost 3 bases. There are 15 residues in the CDR3. Germline CDR1 is DFQATT and CDR2 is SNEGSKA (reference sequence). The CDR3 spells CSARDIRTGTDTQYF. The CDR3 DNA sequence: TGCAGTGCTAGAGATATCAGGACAGGGACAGATACGCAGTATTTT.

The rearrangement joins TRBV10-2 to TRBJ1-1; D is uncertain. CDR3 size: 11 residues. The germline CDR1 and CDR2 sequences are WSHSY and SAAADI. The V and J ends lost 6 bases and 6 bases respectively, with 8 bases between them. CDR3 DNA: TGCGCCAGCAGAGAGAGCTCTGAAGCTTTCTTT. Amino acid sequence: CASRESSEAFF.

In its sample, this clonotype was seen many times. The chain employs TRBV5-5 and TRBJ1-5; TRBD1 is a possible D gene (5 bases). CDR1 and CDR2 from the germline V gene are SGHKS and YYEKEE (reference sequence). The CDR3 is 15 residues long. The V end lost 3 bases, the J end lost 0 bases, and 10 bases lay between the germline ends. The CDR3 bases are TGTGCCAGCAGCTGGGGCCTCTATAGCAATCAGCCCCAGCATTTT. Translating it yields CASSWGLYSNQPQHF.

This clonotype came up many times. The rearrangement links TRBV5-8 to TRBJ2-1; 9 nucleotides agree with TRBD1. Germline assignment: CDR1 SGHTS and CDR2 YDEGEE. The CDR3 runs to 14 residues. V was pared by 3 bases and J by 9 bases, with 7 bases of the junction left unmatched. CDR3 nucleotide sequence: TGTGCCAGCAGCTCGCGGACAGGGGCGGGTGAGCAGTTCTTC. Translation: CASSSRTGAGEQFF.

The chain carries TRBV7-8 and TRBJ2-7; D is uncertain. V lost 5 bases, J lost 5 bases, and 10 bases lay in between. The V gene's germline CDR1 is SGHVS and CDR2 FQNEAQ. The length of the CDR3 is 12 residues. The chain's CDR3 is CASSLTLNEQYF. The CDR3 DNA is TGTGCCAGCAGCCTGACGCTGAACGAGCAGTACTTC.

This clonotype appeared many times. This chain uses TRBV12-3 or TRBV12-4 with TRBJ2-3, with D possibly matching TRBD1 (5 bases). This CDR3 has 14 amino acids. V gave up 5 bases and J gave up 5 bases, with 14 bases separating them. Here the CDR3 DNA reads TGTGCCAGCAGTCCCGACAGCTACAGAGATACGCAGTATTTT. Translating gives CASSPDSYRDTQYF.

A few counts support this clonotype. This chain connects TRBV18 to TRBJ1-4; no clear D. Germline V lookup: CDR1 KGHSH, CDR2 LQKENI. V was trimmed by 4 bases and J by 3 bases, leaving 12 bases between them. The CDR3 consists of 15 residues. CDR3 bases: TGTGCCAGCTCACTAGAGTGGGCTGCTAATGAAAAACTGTTTTTT. It translates to CASSLEWAANEKLFF. The full variable domain, its missing parts supplied by reference TRBV18 and TRBJ1-4, is NAGVMQNPRHLVRRRGQEARLRCSPMKGHSHVYWYRQLPEEGLKFMVYLQKENIIDESGMPKERFSAEFPKEGPSILRIQQVVRGDSAAYFCASSLEWAANEKLFFGSGTQLSVL.